These T cell receptor beta chains were read from a single sample in a study of shared clonotypes between healthy human individuals. Produced via immunoSEQ multiplex PCR; TCRdb's table is partial and in-frame only. The sample carries approximately 2,000,000 clones, under 95% recorded once. Sequenced material: naive CD4+ T cells from PBMCs. The receptors here all came from a man between 18 and 35 years old in good health. Some clones in this sample may be carry-over from other donors' samples. Both conserved end residues are part of each CDR3. The D gene is left open where the match is weak. Size is stated for part of the rows, as once, few or many counts, or as a class when the clone is expanded.

TRBJ2-5 TRBV5-1 . . CASSATGIGETQYF
TRBJ2-7 TRBV25-1 . once CASSEYSEQYF
TRBJ2-3 TRBV7-9 TRBD1 . CASSFAPTGGFSTDTQYF
TRBJ2-1 TRBV7-2 . . CASSRNRDWNNEQFF
TRBJ1-5 TRBV6-5 . . CASSYGYNQPQHF
TRBJ1-2 TRBV5-1 . . CASSLVRQAYYGYTF
TRBJ2-5 TRBV11-2 . . CASSLDHGGPLETQYF
TRBJ2-3 TRBV5-4 . . CASSLTGRQTQYF
TRBJ2-1 TRBV7-2 TRBD2 . CASSPRLAEELGSYNEQFF
TRBJ2-3 TRBV15 . . CATSAFPSTDTQYF
TRBJ2-1 TRBV11-3 . . CASSLGSGSYNEQFF
TRBJ1-3 TRBV28 . . CASSVTLRGNTIYF
TRBJ2-7 TRBV10-3 . . CAIRDSPTYEQYF
TRBJ2-7 TRBV9 . . CASSVALAPHYEQYF